This entry lists 27 T cell receptor beta chains sequenced from one sample in a study of shared clonotypes between healthy human individuals. TCRdb's table, derived via immunoSEQ multiplex PCR, lists solely in-frame clones and lacks some. The data show around 990,000 clones, approximately 80% seen once. What was sequenced was memory CD4+ T cells from PBMCs. Sample subset: CD45RA-negative fraction. These receptor sequences come from a man younger than 30 in good health. Some clones in this sample may be carry-over from other donors' samples.

The chain carries TRBV5-1 and TRBJ2-3; D perhaps matches TRBD1 (5 bases). Trimming cost V 5 bases and J 1 base, with 14 bases left between them. The CDR3 runs 15 residues. From germline, CDR1 is SGHRS and CDR2 YFSETQ. For the CDR3, the DNA is TGCGCCAGCAGGCGCGTTGTAGGGGGCACAGATACGCAGTATTTT. Its translation: CASRRVVGGTDTQYF.

A word on this clone: Additional DNA sequences in this sample encode the identical CDR3. The V gene is TRBV5-1, the J gene TRBJ1-5; D is unresolved. Germline V CDR1 and CDR2: SGHRS, YFSETQ. CDR3 length: 14 amino acids. V shed 0 bases and J shed 4 bases, with 8 bases lying between them. CDR3 in DNA: TGCGCCAGCAGCTTGGACGGAGGGAATCAGCCCCAGCATTTT. As protein: CASSLDGGNQPQHF.

The V gene is TRBV28, the J gene TRBJ1-1; 7 bases align to TRBD1. With 5 bases clipped from V and 4 bases from J, the junction kept 7 bases outside the gene matches. Looked up from germline, CDR1 is MDHEN and CDR2 is SYDVKM. This CDR3 comprises 14 residues. Written as DNA, the CDR3 is TGTGCCAGCAGTACGTACAGGGGTAGCACTGAAGCTTTCTTT. Amino acid sequence: CASSTYRGSTEAFF.

This clone appeared a few times. The CDR3 reads CASSYRTGAGELFF. DNA of the CDR3: TGTGCCAGCAGTTACCGGACAGGGGCCGGGGAGCTGTTTTTT. The chain joins TRBV27 to TRBJ2-2; 9 positions match TRBD1. The CDR3 runs 14 residues. V lost 4 bases, J lost 6 bases, and 3 bases stayed unmatched. Germline V gives CDR1 MNHEY, CDR2 SMNVEV (reference sequence).

This clone occurred many times. Within the sample, other DNA sequences also encode this same CDR3. The chain recombines TRBV19 with TRBJ1-1, with D hard to call. The V end was cut by 3 bases, the J end by 1 base, with 6 bases between. This CDR3 has 13 residues. CDR1 is LNHDA, CDR2 SQIVND, per germline (reference sequence). The CDR3 region is CASSMRGNTEAFF. The CDR3 DNA reads as TGTGCCAGTAGTATGCGGGGGAACACTGAAGCTTTCTTT.

CDR3 in DNA: TGTGCCATCAGTGTGAGAGGGCGGGGCACAGATACGCAGTATTTT. Protein product: CAISVRGRGTDTQYF. The chain joins TRBV10-3 to TRBJ2-3, with TRBD2 as a possible D gene (5 bases). Germline V gives CDR1 ENHRY, CDR2 SYGVKD. The CDR3 contains 15 residues. The germline V and J ends were trimmed by 4 bases and 1 base, with 12 bases remaining between them.

The rearrangement uses TRBV29-1 and TRBJ1-2; tentative D call: TRBD1 (6 bases). The CDR3 is 14 amino acids. Germline-derived CDR1 and CDR2 are SQVTM and ANQGSEA. Trimming took off 6 bases at V and 7 bases at J, with 21 bases between the two ends. The CDR3 sequence is CSVDRIYRAAGYTF. The DNA of the CDR3 is TGCAGCGTAGACCGCATATACAGGGCGGCTGGCTACACCTTC.

The V gene is TRBV29-1, the J gene TRBJ1-4; D ambiguous. This CDR3 spans 12 amino acids. V lost 3 bases, J lost 8 bases, and 10 bases lay in between. The V gene's germline CDR1 is SQVTM and CDR2 ANQGSEA. Here the CDR3 DNA reads TGCAGCGTTGATGTCGGTCAAGAAAAACTGTTTTTT. It yields the protein CSVDVGQEKLFF.

The chain recombines TRBV6-5 with TRBJ2-3; the D is unclear. The CDR3 is 11 residues long. Germline V gene sequence: CDR1 MNHEY, CDR2 SVGAGI. With 5 bases removed from V and 6 bases from J, the gap between germline ends came to 6 bases. The CDR3 region has the DNA TGTGCCAGCAGTGCGTGGGATACGCAGTATTTT. It yields the protein CASSAWDTQYF.

The rearrangement joins TRBV5-5 to TRBJ2-7; the match to TRBD2 covers 7 bases. J was trimmed by 7 bases and V by 7 bases; bases with no gene match: 14. Germline V gives CDR1 SGHKS, CDR2 YYEKEE (reference sequence). The CDR3 covers 14 residues. The CDR3 sequence: CASLPGPLGREQYF. CDR3 sequence (DNA): TGTGCCAGCCTACCCGGACCCCTCGGGAGGGAGCAGTACTTC.

V usage is TRBV2 and J usage is TRBJ2-3, with a tentative D call TRBD1 (5 bases). The CDR3 has 13 amino acids. The germline V gene has CDR1 SNHLY and CDR2 FYNNEI. The V gene lost 4 bases and the J gene lost 5 bases, with 10 bases spanning the gap. CDR3 coding DNA: TGTGCCAGCAGTGCCCAGGGCGGAGATACGCAGTATTTT. Residues: CASSAQGGDTQYF. The complete variable domain, with remaining parts taken from reference TRBV2 and TRBJ2-3, reads EPEVTQTPSHQVTQMGQEVILRCVPISNHLYFYWYRQILGQKVEFLVSFYNNEISEKSEIFDDQFSVERPDGSNFTLKIRSTKLEDSAMYFCASSAQGGDTQYFGPGTRLTVL.

The V call is TRBV13, the J call TRBJ2-2, with D hard to call. CDR1 is PRHDT and CDR2 is FYEKMQ in the germline V gene (reference sequence). The ends were cut back, 2 bases at V and 0 bases at J, with 10 bases in the middle. The CDR3 has 16 amino acids. The CDR3 region has the DNA TGTGCCAGCAGCTTAAGTGCTGGGGCGAACACCGGGGAGCTGTTTTTT. This sequence encodes CASSLSAGANTGELFF. Full variable domain (outside the CDR3, taken from reference TRBV13 and TRBJ2-2): AAGVIQSPRHLIKEKRETATLKCYPIPRHDTVYWYQQGPGQDPQFLISFYEKMQSDKGSIPDRFSAQQFSDYHSELNMSSLELGDSALYFCASSLSAGANTGELFFGEGSRLTVL.

V usage is TRBV7-8 and J usage is TRBJ1-1; 12 bases line up with TRBD1. J lost 3 bases, V lost 5 bases, and 10 bases had no gene match. The CDR3 totals 17 residues. Germline loops: CDR1 SGHVS, CDR2 FQNEAQ. CDR3 DNA sequence: TGTGCCAGCAGCCCGGGACAGGGGGCGCGGGGAGACACTGAAGCTTTCTTT. Translating gives CASSPGQGARGDTEAFF.

V gene TRBV6-1 combines with J gene TRBJ1-2; TRBD1 might be the D (5 bases). Trimming took 1 base from V and 5 from J, leaving 17 bases between them. The V gene's germline CDR1 is MNHNS and CDR2 SASEGT. The CDR3 has 16 residues. CDR3 bases: TGTGCCAGCAGTGAAGGCCAGGGCCCTTCCCTATATGGCTACACCTTC. It encodes CASSEGQGPSLYGYTF.

Many counts were recorded for this clone. This chain uses TRBV6-5 with TRBJ2-1; TRBD2 is a possible D gene (5 bases). In germline, CDR1 is MNHEY, CDR2 SVGAGI. The CDR3 has 14 amino acids. The germline V and J ends were trimmed by 8 bases and 8 bases, with 19 bases remaining between them. CDR3 coding DNA: TGTGCCAGCTCTAGGGCTCGGGGAGTCTATGAGCAGTTCTTC. Translated: CASSRARGVYEQFF.

In its sample, this clone was seen once. This may come from a read error, since a much larger clone is one base off. The sample carries other DNA sequences with the same CDR3. V and J are TRBV5-4 and TRBJ2-3; D uncertain. CDR1 is SGHNT, CDR2 YYREEE, per germline (reference sequence). With 0 bases removed from V and 4 bases from J, the gap between germline ends came to 3 bases. The CDR3 runs to 12 residues. The CDR3 sequence is CASSLAADTQYF. In nucleotides, the CDR3 is TGTGCCAGCAGCTTGGCGGCAGATACGCAGTATTTT. The entire variable domain, with the rest obtained from reference TRBV5-4 and TRBJ2-3, is as follows: ETGVTQSPTHLIKTRGQQVTLRCSSQSGHNTVSWYQQALGQGPQFIFQYYREEENGRGNFPPRFSGLQFPNYSSELNVNALELDDSALYLCASSLAADTQYFGPGTRLTVL.

This clone has a handful of counts. The chain couples TRBV28 to TRBJ2-7; 7 nucleotides align to TRBD1. CDR1 and CDR2 (germline): MDHEN, SYDVKM. The CDR3 is 15 amino acids. The V and J ends lost 4 bases and 2 bases, in that order; junction bases with no gene match: 8. As DNA, the CDR3 is TGTGCCAGCAGTTCCCCCGGGACAGCCCCCTACGAGCAGTACTTC. This sequence encodes CASSSPGTAPYEQYF.

J is TRBJ2-2 and V is TRBV4-3; 7 nucleotides match TRBD1. This CDR3 is built from 14 residues. V lost 6 bases, J lost 3 bases, and 4 bases stayed unmatched. The V gene's germline CDR1 is LGHNA and CDR2 YSLEER. CDR3 in DNA: TGCGCCAGCAGGAGGGGGCGCGACACCGGGGAGCTGTTTTTT. This encodes CASRRGRDTGELFF.

V gene TRBV7-9 combines with J gene TRBJ2-7, with D unresolved. The CDR3 loop spans 13 amino acids. Germline V gene sequence: CDR1 SEHNR, CDR2 FQNEAQ (reference sequence). V lost 1 base, J lost 3 bases, and 7 bases lay in between. In DNA form, the CDR3 reads TGTGCCAGCAGCTTAGGTCTGAGCTACGAGCAGTACTTC. Its protein is CASSLGLSYEQYF.

The chain combines TRBV4-1 with TRBJ2-3, with 12 bases fitting TRBD2. Per germline, CDR1 MGHRA and CDR2 YSYEKL. The J segment lost 4 bases and the V segment lost 4 bases, leaving 3 bases of the junction unmatched. CDR3 length equals 15 residues. The CDR3 loop reads CASSRTSGKADTQYF. The CDR3, as DNA: TGCGCCAGCAGCCGGACTAGCGGGAAGGCAGATACGCAGTATTTT.

The chain has TRBV4-1 and TRBJ1-1; tentatively, D is TRBD1 (6 bases). This CDR3 has 15 residues. The V end was cut by 1 base, the J end by 1 base, with 10 bases between. CDR1 is MGHRA, CDR2 YSYEKL, per germline. The CDR3 coding sequence is TGCGCCAGCAGCCAAGTGGGACACTGGAACACTGAAGCTTTCTTT. Translating gives CASSQVGHWNTEAFF.

This rearrangement joins TRBV5-1 to TRBJ1-1, with D perhaps matching TRBD1 (6 bases). V shed 7 bases and J shed 4 bases, with 17 bases lying between them. This CDR3 spans 14 amino acids. Germline values: CDR1 SGHRS, CDR2 YFSETQ. The CDR3 coding sequence is TGCGCCAGCTCCGAACAGGGAATTAGCACTGAAGCTTTCTTT. This gives the protein CASSEQGISTEAFF. The full variable domain, in which reference TRBV5-1 and TRBJ1-1 provide the parts outside the CDR3, is KAGVTQTPRYLIKTRGQQVTLSCSPISGHRSVSWYQQTPGQGLQFLFEYFSETQRNKGNFPGRFSGRQFSNSRSEMNVSTLELGDSALYLCASSEQGISTEAFFGQGTRLTVV.

The chain carries TRBV7-2 and TRBJ1-5; D is perhaps TRBD1 (5 bases). The CDR3 has 13 amino acids. Germline-derived CDR1 and CDR2 are SGHTA and FQGNSA. V was shortened by 3 bases and J by 7 bases, with 10 bases between the two germline ends. The DNA for the CDR3 is TGTGCCAGCAGCTTCCCAGGGATCCAGCCCCAGCATTTT. This encodes CASSFPGIQPQHF.

V is TRBV7-2 and J is TRBJ2-5, with D unresolved. CDR3 length: 14 amino acids. CDR1 and CDR2 (germline): SGHTA, FQGNSA. With 2 bases removed from V and 1 base from J, the gap between germline ends came to 8 bases. This CDR3 reads CASSLYGLQETQYF. The CDR3 nucleotides are TGTGCCAGCAGCTTATACGGCCTCCAAGAGACCCAGTACTTC. Together with reference TRBV7-2 and TRBJ2-5, the CDR3 gives the full variable domain: GAGVSQSPSNKVTEKGKDVELRCDPISGHTALYWYRQSLGQGLEFLIYFQGNSAPDKSGLPSDRFSAERTGGSVSTLTIQRTQQEDSAVYLCASSLYGLQETQYFGPGTRLLVL.

The chain employs TRBV4-1 and TRBJ2-7, with 12 bases lining up with TRBD2. In germline, CDR1 is MGHRA, CDR2 YSYEKL. V was pared by 2 bases and J by 5 bases, with 4 bases of the junction left unmatched. The CDR3 extends over 15 amino acids. CDR3 nucleotides: TGCGCCAGCAGCCAACCCGGACTAGCGGGAAACGAGCAGTACTTC. It encodes CASSQPGLAGNEQYF.

Concerning this clone: This sample also contains other DNA sequences that code for the same CDR3. The chain recombines TRBV2 with TRBJ1-5, with D maybe TRBD1 (6 bases). V lost 3 bases to trimming and J lost 7 bases, with 10 bases between them. The CDR3 totals 13 residues. Germline V gene data show CDR1 as SNHLY and CDR2 as FYNNEI. The chain's CDR3 is CASSDEGVQPQHF. For the CDR3, the DNA is TGTGCCAGCAGTGACGAGGGGGTCCAGCCCCAGCATTTT.

To note about this clone: The same CDR3 can be traced to other DNA sequences in this sample. The rearrangement joins TRBV7-9 to TRBJ1-1; D gene ambiguous. The CDR3 has 13 amino acids. The ends were cut back, 5 bases at V and 3 bases at J, with 10 bases in the middle. Germline CDR1 reads SEHNR; CDR2 reads FQNEAQ (reference sequence). The CDR3 reads CASSPDRHTEAFF. CDR3 bases: TGTGCCAGCAGCCCGGACCGCCACACTGAAGCTTTCTTT. Complete variable domain (other parts from reference TRBV7-9 and TRBJ1-1): DTGVSQNPRHKITKRGQNVTFRCDPISEHNRLYWYRQTLGQGPEFLTYFQNEAQLEKSRLLSDRFSAERPKGSFSTLEIQRTEQGDSAMYLCASSPDRHTEAFFGQGTRLTVV.